This T cell receptor (beta chain) derives from a study of blood T cell repertoires in COVID-19. In the study overall: Specimens from acute and convalescent COVID-19 originated in the United States, Italy and Spain.

V shed 7 bases, J shed 4 bases, and the junction held 4 bases outside the gene matches. Germline loops: CDR1 MDHEN, CDR2 SYDVKM. The CDR3 length is 13 residues. In the authors' methods: Researchers report that nucleated cell counts were estimated from reference gene primer amplification. TCRdb keeps only in-frame clones here, not all; method: immunoSEQ multiplex PCR. V and J calls and clone size come straight from that table; D and trimming were deduced from the DNA. The sample has 90,000 to 110,000 clones; around four fifths are singletons. The rearrangement links TRBV28 to TRBJ2-5, with TRBD2 matching over 9 bases. This TCR was recovered from a woman aged 55 to 70 with acute or convalescent COVID-19. Sequencing was done on a sample of peripheral blood. CDR3 residues: CASIAGGGETQYF. CDR3 sequence (DNA): TGTGCCAGCATCGCGGGAGGGGGAGAGACCCAGTACTTC.